A single sample gave rise to the 24 T cell receptor beta chains below, sequenced in a study of T cell responses to AZD1222 COVID-19 vaccine. Using immunoSEQ multiplex PCR, the repertoire was profiled, and TCRdb retains in-frame clones only, with some absent. The sample carries about 96,000 clones, roughly 88% recorded once. The sequencing here drew on peripheral blood, taken on day 0 of AZD1222 vaccination. The receptors originated from an adult in good health.

The chain carries TRBV5-4 and TRBJ2-3; D remains unclear. V lost 4 bases to trimming and J lost 2 bases, with 5 bases between them. The CDR3 runs 12 residues. Germline CDR1 SGHNT, CDR2 YYREEE (reference sequence). The CDR3 DNA sequence: TGTGCCAGCAGCCTCAACACAGATACGCAGTATTTT. This codes for CASSLNTDTQYF.

The CDR3 is CASSFVRAGGDTQYF. CDR3 in DNA: TGTGCCAGCAGCTTCGTCCGGGCAGGGGGAGATACGCAGTATTTT. The V and J genes are TRBV7-2 and TRBJ2-3; TRBD1 aligns across 7 bases. The V and J ends lost 3 bases and 5 bases, in that order; junction bases with no gene match: 8. This CDR3 comprises 15 residues. Germline lookup yields CDR1 SGHTA and CDR2 FQGNSA.

This chain links TRBV18 with TRBJ2-7; 8 nucleotides match TRBD2. Germline-derived CDR1 and CDR2 are KGHSH and LQKENI. The CDR3 is 16 amino acids. J lost 5 bases, V lost 1 base, and 10 bases had no gene match. The DNA of the CDR3 is TGTGCCAGCTCACCACGGTCCTCAGCGGGAGCCCACGAGCAGTACTTC. It specifies CASSPRSSAGAHEQYF.

The chain carries TRBV28 and TRBJ2-5; possibly TRBD1 for D (5 bases). Trimming shortened V by 5 bases and J by 1 base, and 14 bases separated the two germline ends. Germline assignment: CDR1 MDHEN and CDR2 SYDVKM. The CDR3 contains 15 residues. The CDR3 sequence: CASSGAWGLQETQYF. DNA of the CDR3: TGTGCCAGCAGTGGGGCCTGGGGCCTCCAAGAGACCCAGTACTTC.

This clone was observed once. The rearrangement uses TRBV5-5 and TRBJ2-1; weak D call: TRBD2 (6 bases). CDR1 and CDR2 from the germline V gene are SGHKS and YYEKEE (reference sequence). The ends were cut back, 1 base at V and 1 base at J, with 12 bases in the middle. CDR3 length: 16 residues. The CDR3 loop reads CASSLRGRESYNEQFF. The CDR3, as DNA: TGTGCCAGCAGCTTGCGCGGCCGGGAGTCCTACAATGAGCAGTTCTTC.

CDR3 sequence (DNA): TGTGCCAGCACCCTCGACTCCTACGAGCAGTACTTC. Translation: CASTLDSYEQYF. The chain links TRBV6-5 to TRBJ2-7; D is ambiguous. Deletions cut 7 bases from V and 0 bases from J, with 7 bases between. The CDR3 totals 12 residues. Germline V gene sequence: CDR1 MNHEY, CDR2 SVGAGI.

The rearrangement joins TRBV7-9 to TRBJ2-7; 9 bases fit TRBD2. Germline CDR1 is SEHNR and CDR2 is FQNEAQ (reference sequence). This CDR3 has 17 amino acids. Germline trimming cut 5 bases from V and 0 bases from J; bases unmatched to any gene: 11. CDR3 loop: CASSLVGVAGDSYEQYF. The CDR3 nucleotides are TGTGCCAGCAGCCTAGTTGGCGTAGCGGGGGACTCCTACGAGCAGTACTTC.

The J gene is TRBJ2-5, the V gene TRBV5-1; TRBD2 agrees at 16 bases. Trimming removed 6 bases from V and 5 bases from J; junction bases left unmatched: 16. This CDR3 has 19 residues. The germline V gene has CDR1 SGHRS and CDR2 YFSETQ. CDR3 region: CASNLGTSGRAAMQETQYF. CDR3 in DNA: TGCGCCAGCAATCTCGGGACTAGCGGGAGGGCCGCGATGCAGGAGACCCAGTACTTC.

The chain carries TRBV20-1 and TRBJ1-1; the D is unclear. Germline V gives CDR1 DFQATT, CDR2 SNEGSKA (reference sequence). V was clipped by 3 bases and J by 0 bases, with 8 bases between them. This CDR3 spans 13 amino acids. The CDR3 region has the DNA TGCAGTGCTAGTAACAGTCTGAACACTGAAGCTTTCTTT. Encoded protein: CSASNSLNTEAFF.

The chain has TRBV6-5 and TRBJ1-4; TRBD1 matches 8 bases. This CDR3 contains 15 residues. Per the germline V gene, CDR1 is MNHEY and CDR2 is SVGAGI. Losses at the gene ends were 6 bases for V and 8 bases for J; bases not matched to a gene: 11. CDR3 residues: CASSYGQGAPEKLFF. CDR3 nucleotide sequence: TGTGCCAGCAGCTACGGACAGGGTGCACCGGAAAAACTGTTTTTT.

Note on this clone: The identical CDR3 is also encoded by other nucleotide sequences in the sample. The CDR3 reads CASSLWGETQYF. The DNA of the CDR3 is TGTGCCAGCAGTTTATGGGGAGAGACCCAGTACTTC. This chain uses TRBV27 with TRBJ2-5; no clear D gene. CDR1 is MNHEY, CDR2 SMNVEV, per germline (reference sequence). The V end was cut by 1 base, the J end by 4 bases, with 4 bases between. This CDR3 is 12 amino acids long.

The chain joins TRBV6-5 to TRBJ2-2, with a possible D match to TRBD2 (5 bases). V was pared by 2 bases and J by 0 bases, with 10 bases between. In germline, CDR1 is MNHEY, CDR2 SVGAGI. The CDR3 extends over 16 amino acids. The CDR3 DNA reads as TGTGCCAGCAGTTACAGTGAGCGGTCGAACACCGGGGAGCTGTTTTTT. It specifies CASSYSERSNTGELFF.

The chain recombines TRBV19 with TRBJ2-7; unclear D gene. Germline V gene data show CDR1 as LNHDA and CDR2 as SQIVND (reference sequence). There are 13 residues in the CDR3. V lost 1 base to trimming and J lost 4 bases, with 8 bases between them. The CDR3 nucleotides read TGTGCCAGTAGTATAGGGACGGAGTACGAGCAGTACTTC. Translating gives CASSIGTEYEQYF.

The chain couples TRBV28 to TRBJ1-2; no clear D. The length of the CDR3 is 12 residues. V lost 1 base to trimming and J lost 3 bases, with 3 bases between them. The germline gives CDR1 MDHEN, CDR2 SYDVKM. CDR3 in amino acids: CASSLSYYGYTF. In DNA form, the CDR3 reads TGTGCCAGCAGTTTATCGTACTATGGCTACACCTTC.

CDR3 nucleotides: TGTGCCAGCAGCTTAGTTCTCGGCCAAGAGACCCAGTACTTC. Its protein product is CASSLVLGQETQYF. The gene calls are TRBV7-2 and TRBJ2-5; D gene unclear. Germline V gives CDR1 SGHTA, CDR2 FQGNSA. This CDR3 is built from 14 residues. Deletions cut 1 base from V and 1 base from J, with 7 bases between.

The chain joins TRBV18 to TRBJ1-1; a possible D gene is TRBD1 (6 bases). The V gene's germline CDR1 is KGHSH and CDR2 LQKENI. Trimming took off 6 bases at V and 0 bases at J, with 17 bases between the two ends. This CDR3 region has 16 residues. This CDR3 reads CASSLPRGAMNTEAFF. The CDR3 DNA reads as TGTGCCAGCTCCCTACCTAGGGGGGCCATGAACACTGAAGCTTTCTTT.

This chain connects TRBV18 to TRBJ1-1; D possibly corresponds to TRBD1 (5 bases). V lost 3 bases and J lost 3, with 20 bases in between. The CDR3 length is 17 residues. The germline gives CDR1 KGHSH, CDR2 LQKENI. CDR3 bases: TGTGCCAGCTCACCCCCATTACCGGGGGATCGGGACACTGAAGCTTTCTTT. Residues: CASSPPLPGDRDTEAFF. Full variable domain (missing parts from reference TRBV18 and TRBJ1-1): NAGVMQNPRHLVRRRGQEARLRCSPMKGHSHVYWYRQLPEEGLKFMVYLQKENIIDESGMPKERFSAEFPKEGPSILRIQQVVRGDSAAYFCASSPPLPGDRDTEAFFGQGTRLTVV.

The V gene is TRBV6-2 or TRBV6-3, the J gene TRBJ2-1, with D perhaps given as TRBD1 or TRBD2 (6 bases each). The CDR3 sequence is 16 residues long. V was cut by 6 bases and J by 8 bases, with 23 bases left in between. Germline V CDR1 and CDR2: MNHEY, SVGEGT. CDR3 in amino acids: CASSRGRSVVGDEQFF. In DNA, the CDR3 is TGTGCCAGCAGCCGGGGGCGGAGCGTGGTCGGGGATGAGCAGTTCTTC.

V and J are TRBV5-4 and TRBJ1-2, with unresolved D. V lost 4 bases and J 4 bases, leaving 11 bases between the germline ends. This CDR3 has 13 amino acids. Looked up from germline, CDR1 is SGHNT and CDR2 is YYREEE (reference sequence). This CDR3 reads CASSLRSAYGYTF. The CDR3 DNA reads as TGTGCCAGCAGCCTACGATCGGCCTATGGCTACACCTTC. The full variable domain, completed using reference TRBV5-4 and TRBJ1-2, is ETGVTQSPTHLIKTRGQQVTLRCSSQSGHNTVSWYQQALGQGPQFIFQYYREEENGRGNFPPRFSGLQFPNYSSELNVNALELDDSALYLCASSLRSAYGYTFGSGTRLTVV.

J is TRBJ2-7 and V is TRBV2; possibly TRBD1 for D (5 bases). The V gene lost 7 bases and the J gene lost 0 bases, with 13 bases spanning the gap. Germline values: CDR1 SNHLY, CDR2 FYNNEI. The CDR3 totals 14 residues. CDR3 protein: CASNHRFLSYEQYF. In DNA, the CDR3 is TGTGCCAGCAATCACAGGTTTCTCTCCTACGAGCAGTACTTC.

The chain employs TRBV6-5 and TRBJ1-1, with D unclear. V dropped 7 bases and J dropped 1 base, with 10 bases sitting between them. The CDR3 is 13 residues long. Germline CDR1 is MNHEY and CDR2 is SVGAGI. CDR3 residues: CASNPRGNTEAFF. The DNA of the CDR3 is TGTGCCAGCAATCCAAGAGGGAACACTGAAGCTTTCTTT.

The J gene is TRBJ1-1, the V gene TRBV15; 8 bases align to TRBD1. The CDR3 loop spans 15 amino acids. CDR1 is LNHNV, CDR2 YYDKDF, per germline (reference sequence). The ends lost 7 bases at V and 2 bases at J; junction bases unmatched: 9. This CDR3 is CATMTVTGVNTEAFF. CDR3 sequence (DNA): TGTGCCACCATGACTGTGACAGGGGTCAACACTGAAGCTTTCTTT.

The V call is TRBV29-1, the J call TRBJ2-7, with 11 bases identical to TRBD2. Germline V gene sequence: CDR1 SQVTM, CDR2 ANQGSEA. With V trimmed by 7 bases and J by 5 bases, 7 bases remained unmatched. The CDR3 runs to 13 residues. CDR3 DNA: TGCAGCGGACGACTAGCGGGAAGCCACGAGCAGTACTTC. Residues: CSGRLAGSHEQYF.

The CDR3 DNA sequence: TGTGCCTGGAGTGTCAGCCAGAACACTGAAGCTTTCTTT. Amino acids: CAWSVSQNTEAFF. The rearrangement links TRBV30 to TRBJ1-1; D is undetermined. CDR3 length: 13 residues. Trimming removed 0 bases at V and 1 base at J, with 6 bases between. The germline gives CDR1 GTSNPN, CDR2 SVGIG (reference sequence).